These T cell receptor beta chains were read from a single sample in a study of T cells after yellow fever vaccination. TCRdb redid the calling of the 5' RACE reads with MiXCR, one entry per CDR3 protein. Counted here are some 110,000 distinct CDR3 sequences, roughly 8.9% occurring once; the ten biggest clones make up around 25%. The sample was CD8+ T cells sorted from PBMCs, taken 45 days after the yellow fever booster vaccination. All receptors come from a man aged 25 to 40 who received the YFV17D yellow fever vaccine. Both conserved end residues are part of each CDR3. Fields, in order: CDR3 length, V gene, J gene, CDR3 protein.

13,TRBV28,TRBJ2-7,CASSPPGVDEQYF
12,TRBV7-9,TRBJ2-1,CASSILDNEQFF
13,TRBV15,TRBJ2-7,CATGGRGPYEQYF
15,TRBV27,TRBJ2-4,CASSSQQVAKNIQYF
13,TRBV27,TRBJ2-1,CASSGRGYNEQFF
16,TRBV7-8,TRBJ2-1,CASSLRAGGLSDEQFF
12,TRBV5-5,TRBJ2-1,CASTEGGNEQFF
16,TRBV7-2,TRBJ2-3,CASSLAVGGSTDTQYF
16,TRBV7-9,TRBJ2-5,CASSLNRVMAKETQYF
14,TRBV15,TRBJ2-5,CATSRDREQETQYF
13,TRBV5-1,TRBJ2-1,CASRAGNPDEQFF
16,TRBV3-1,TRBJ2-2,CASSQGWGLLTGELFF
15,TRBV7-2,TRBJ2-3,CASSLAAPSTDTQYF
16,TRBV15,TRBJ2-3,CATSREAGVVTDTQYF
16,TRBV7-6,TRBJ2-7,CASSLDPQAPLEEQYF
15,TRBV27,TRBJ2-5,CASSPQPGGRETQYF
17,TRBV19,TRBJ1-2,CASSLPGLALSPYGYTF
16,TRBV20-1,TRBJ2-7,CSARRGEGGPAYEQYF
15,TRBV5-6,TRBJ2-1,CASSLLAGPYNEQFF
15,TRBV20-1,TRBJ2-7,CSAKRLAETLGEQYF
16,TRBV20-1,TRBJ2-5,CSAYGLRTGIQETQYF
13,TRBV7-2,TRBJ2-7,CASSLAGQAEQYF
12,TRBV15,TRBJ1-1,CATQGQGVEAFF
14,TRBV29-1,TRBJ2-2,CSVEEVRVTGELFF